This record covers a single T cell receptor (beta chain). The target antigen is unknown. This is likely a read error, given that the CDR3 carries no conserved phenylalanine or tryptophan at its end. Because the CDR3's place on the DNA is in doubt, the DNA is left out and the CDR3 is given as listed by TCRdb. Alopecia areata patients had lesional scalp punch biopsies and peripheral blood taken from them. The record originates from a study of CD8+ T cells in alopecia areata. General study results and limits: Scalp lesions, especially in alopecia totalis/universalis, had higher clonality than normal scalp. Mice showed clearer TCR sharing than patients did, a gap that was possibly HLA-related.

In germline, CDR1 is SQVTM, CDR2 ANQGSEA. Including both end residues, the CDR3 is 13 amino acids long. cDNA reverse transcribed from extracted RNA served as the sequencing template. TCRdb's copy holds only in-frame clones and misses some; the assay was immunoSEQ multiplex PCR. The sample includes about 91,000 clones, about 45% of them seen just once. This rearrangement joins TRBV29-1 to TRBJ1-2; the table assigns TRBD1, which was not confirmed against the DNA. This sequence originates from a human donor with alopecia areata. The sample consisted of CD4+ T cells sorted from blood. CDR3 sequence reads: CSVGIPGQGELRL.